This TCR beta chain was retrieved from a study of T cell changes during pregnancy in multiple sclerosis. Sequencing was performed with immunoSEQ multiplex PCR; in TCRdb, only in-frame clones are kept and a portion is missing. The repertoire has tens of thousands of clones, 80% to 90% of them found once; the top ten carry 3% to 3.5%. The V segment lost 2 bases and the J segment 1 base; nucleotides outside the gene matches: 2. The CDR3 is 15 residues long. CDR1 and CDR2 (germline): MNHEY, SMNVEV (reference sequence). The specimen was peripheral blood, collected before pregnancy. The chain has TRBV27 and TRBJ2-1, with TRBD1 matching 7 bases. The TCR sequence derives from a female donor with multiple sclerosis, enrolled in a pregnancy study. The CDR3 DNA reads TGTGCCAGCAGTTTAGACAGGGTTTCCTACAATGAGCAGTTCTTC. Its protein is CASSLDRVSYNEQFF.